Listed below are T cell receptor beta chains from one sample, sequenced in a study of T cell responses to AZD1222 COVID-19 vaccine. Data came from immunoSEQ multiplex PCR; TCRdb stores just in-frame clones and leaves some out. The table has some 150,000 clones, 90% seen once; the top ten hold 1.5% to 2%. The source material was peripheral blood, sampled on day 0 of AZD1222 vaccination. The source is an adult in good health. Each CDR3 is given with its conserved first and last residue. A D gene is named only where the DNA matches it firmly. Part of the rows lack a size; the others show once, few, many or a class for expanded clones.

V: TRBV9; size: once; D: TRBD2; J: TRBJ2-1; CDR3: CASSVDSGRANEQFF; DNA: TGTGCCAGCAGCGTAGACAGCGGGAGGGCGAATGAGCAGTTCTTC
V: TRBV5-4; size: NA; D: TRBD2; J: TRBJ2-1; CDR3: CASSTYGTSVHNEQFF; DNA: TGTGCCAGCAGCACTTATGGGACTAGCGTCCACAATGAGCAGTTCTTC
V: TRBV29-1; size: NA; D: TRBD1; J: TRBJ1-1; CDR3: CSGRQGTTNTEAFF; DNA: TGCAGCGGCCGACAGGGAACCACGAACACTGAAGCTTTCTTT
V: TRBV10-3; size: NA; D: TRBD2; J: TRBJ2-2; CDR3: CATFTPGLGNTGELFF; DNA: TGTGCCACCTTTACTCCGGGACTAGGAAACACCGGGGAGCTGTTTTTT
V: TRBV29-1; size: NA; D: NA; J: TRBJ2-1; CDR3: CSVPDGLGDNEQFF; DNA: TGCAGCGTCCCGGACGGGCTTGGAGACAATGAGCAGTTCTTC
V: TRBV7-2; size: NA; D: NA; J: TRBJ1-2; CDR3: CASSTRGFYYGYTF; DNA: TGTGCCAGCAGTACCAGGGGTTTTTACTATGGCTACACCTTC
V: TRBV28; size: NA; D: TRBD2; J: TRBJ2-7; CDR3: CASSSLAGGPYEQYF; DNA: TGTGCCAGCAGTTCCCTAGCGGGAGGGCCGTACGAGCAGTACTTC
V: TRBV14; size: NA; D: NA; J: TRBJ1-2; CDR3: CASSQVDGSPYGYTF; DNA: TGTGCCAGCAGCCAAGTCGATGGCAGCCCCTATGGCTACACCTTC
V: TRBV7-6; size: once; D: NA; J: TRBJ2-7; CDR3: CASSLGGLTYEQYF; DNA: TGTGCCAGCAGCTTGGGGGGGCTGACCTACGAGCAGTACTTC
V: TRBV15; size: NA; D: NA; J: TRBJ1-5; CDR3: CATSRVYSNQPQHF; DNA: TGTGCCACCAGCAGAGTGTATAGCAATCAGCCCCAGCATTTT
V: TRBV18; size: NA; D: NA; J: TRBJ2-1; CDR3: CASSPNPASNEQFF; DNA: TGTGCCAGCTCACCAAATCCGGCCTCCAATGAGCAGTTCTTC
V: TRBV5-6; size: NA; D: TRBD1; J: TRBJ1-4; CDR3: CASSWGQNNEKLFF; DNA: TGTGCCAGCAGCTGGGGACAGAATAATGAAAAACTGTTTTTT
V: TRBV6-4; size: NA; D: NA; J: TRBJ2-3; CDR3: CASSLCTDTQYF; DNA: TGTGCCAGCAGCCTATGTACAGATACGCAGTATTTT
V: TRBV18; size: NA; D: NA; J: TRBJ2-5; CDR3: CASSPHRQETQYF; DNA: TGTGCCAGCTCACCACACAGACAAGAGACCCAGTACTTC
V: TRBV4-2; size: NA; D: NA; J: TRBJ1-5; CDR3: CASSQERNQPQHF; DNA: TGTGCCAGCAGCCAAGAGAGGAATCAGCCCCAGCATTTT
V: TRBV5-1; size: NA; D: NA; J: TRBJ2-7; CDR3: CASSPGLLEQYF; DNA: TGCGCCAGCAGCCCCGGACTGCTCGAGCAGTACTTC
V: TRBV12-5; size: NA; D: NA; J: TRBJ1-5; CDR3: CASGPPVQADQPQHF; DNA: TGTGCTAGTGGTCCCCCGGTACAGGCGGATCAGCCCCAGCATTTT
V: TRBV5-1; size: NA; D: TRBD1; J: TRBJ1-2; CDR3: CASSPTGDGRGYTF; DNA: TGCGCCAGCAGCCCGACAGGGGACGGGCGTGGCTACACCTTC
V: TRBV5-6; size: NA; D: NA; J: TRBJ2-3; CDR3: CASSLSSYGRGTDTQYF; DNA: TGTGCCAGCAGCTTGTCATCCTACGGGAGAGGGACAGATACGCAGTATTTT
V: TRBV25-1; size: NA; D: TRBD2; J: TRBJ2-1; CDR3: CASSEGGGRAFNEQFF; DNA: TGTGCCAGCAGTGAAGGCGGCGGGAGGGCCTTCAATGAGCAGTTCTTC
V: TRBV25-1; size: NA; D: NA; J: TRBJ2-5; CDR3: CASSAGETQYF; DNA: TGTGCCAGCAGTGCAGGGGAGACCCAGTACTTC
V: TRBV9; size: NA; D: TRBD2; J: TRBJ2-1; CDR3: CASSGLASEQFF; DNA: TGTGCCAGCAGCGGACTAGCGAGTGAGCAGTTCTTC
V: TRBV14; size: NA; D: NA; J: TRBJ1-1; CDR3: CASSQDPYQAFF; DNA: TGTGCCAGCAGCCAAGACCCTTATCAGGCTTTCTTT
V: TRBV27; size: NA; D: NA; J: TRBJ1-5; CDR3: CASSLEGTSNQPQHF; DNA: TGTGCCAGCAGTTTAGAGGGGACCTCCAATCAGCCCCAGCATTTT
V: TRBV28; size: NA; D: TRBD1; J: TRBJ1-1; CDR3: CASSLGDRDEAFF; DNA: TGTGCCAGCAGTTTAGGTGACAGGGATGAAGCTTTCTTT
V: TRBV18; size: NA; D: NA; J: TRBJ2-4; CDR3: CASSPGATGYPNIQYF; DNA: TGTGCCAGCTCACCAGGGGCGACAGGTTACCCAAACATTCAGTACTTC
V: TRBV28; size: NA; D: NA; J: TRBJ1-5; CDR3: CASSLRGGNQPQHF; DNA: TGTGCCAGCAGTTTACGAGGGGGTAATCAGCCCCAGCATTTT
V: TRBV7-9; size: NA; D: NA; J: TRBJ2-7; CDR3: CASSWPGTYEQYF; DNA: TGTGCCAGCAGCTGGCCGGGGACTTACGAGCAGTACTTC
V: TRBV11-2; size: NA; D: TRBD2; J: TRBJ2-7; CDR3: CASSLDLAGGPYEQYF; DNA: TGTGCCAGCAGCTTAGATTTAGCGGGAGGGCCCTACGAGCAGTACTTC
V: TRBV18; size: NA; D: NA; J: TRBJ2-5; CDR3: CASSPPSRETQYF; DNA: TGTGCCAGCTCACCACCGTCCAGAGAGACCCAGTACTTC
V: TRBV5-1; size: NA; D: NA; J: TRBJ2-1; CDR3: CASSLKGRGSYNEQFF; DNA: TGCGCCAGCAGCTTGAAGGGCAGGGGATCCTACAATGAGCAGTTCTTC
V: TRBV24-1; size: few; D: TRBD1; J: TRBJ1-1; CDR3: CATRTGTGQAFF; DNA: TGTGCCACCAGAACCGGGACAGGGCAAGCTTTCTTT
V: TRBV4-2; size: NA; D: NA; J: TRBJ1-4; CDR3: CASSQTGQPDSEKLFF; DNA: TGTGCCAGCAGCCAAACCGGACAGCCGGATAGTGAAAAACTGTTTTTT
V: TRBV30; size: NA; D: NA; J: TRBJ1-4; CDR3: CAWTGPHNEKLFF; DNA: TGTGCCTGGACTGGCCCCCATAATGAAAAACTGTTTTTT
V: TRBV7-3; size: NA; D: NA; J: TRBJ1-3; CDR3: CASSLNRGNTIYF; DNA: TGTGCCAGCAGCCTTAACCGGGGAAACACCATATATTTT
V: TRBV4-3; size: NA; D: TRBD2; J: TRBJ2-5; CDR3: CASSQTRTSGTGTQYF; DNA: TGCGCCAGCAGCCAGACCCGGACTAGCGGGACTGGGACCCAGTACTTC
V: TRBV11-2; size: NA; D: TRBD1; J: TRBJ1-4; CDR3: CASSPLRGQANEKLFF; DNA: TGTGCCAGCAGCCCCCTCCGGGGACAGGCTAATGAAAAACTGTTTTTT
V: TRBV6-5; size: NA; D: TRBD1; J: TRBJ2-7; CDR3: CASSTDRVTAEQYF; DNA: TGTGCCAGCAGTACGGACAGGGTCACGGCCGAGCAGTACTTC
V: TRBV2; size: once; D: NA; J: TRBJ2-7; CDR3: CASSEDAMTYEQYF; DNA: TGTGCCAGCAGTGAGGACGCCATGACCTACGAGCAGTACTTC
V: TRBV11-2; size: NA; D: NA; J: TRBJ1-1; CDR3: CASSFGRMNTEAFF; DNA: TGTGCCAGCAGCTTCGGACGGATGAACACTGAAGCTTTCTTT
V: TRBV19; size: NA; D: NA; J: TRBJ1-1; CDR3: CASSGGNTEAFF; DNA: TGTGCCAGTAGTGGGGGGAACACTGAAGCTTTCTTT
V: TRBV10-3; size: NA; D: NA; J: TRBJ2-3; CDR3: CAISESEAETDTQYF; DNA: TGTGCCATCAGTGAGTCGGAAGCGGAAACAGATACGCAGTATTTT
V: TRBV2; size: NA; D: NA; J: TRBJ2-6; CDR3: CASRRTLIFSGANVLTF; DNA: TGTGCCAGCAGGAGGACACTAATTTTCTCTGGGGCCAACGTCCTGACTTTC
V: TRBV2; size: NA; D: NA; J: TRBJ1-1; CDR3: CASRNKGITEAFF; DNA: TGTGCCAGCAGGAATAAGGGTATCACTGAAGCTTTCTTT
V: TRBV15; size: NA; D: TRBD1; J: TRBJ2-3; CDR3: CATSRDRGLDTQYF; DNA: TGTGCCACCAGCAGGGACAGGGGGCTCGATACGCAGTATTTT